This T cell receptor (beta chain) was documented in a study of cytotoxic CD8 clonotypes in ibrutinib-treated CLL (dated by TCRdb to about 2021). Describing the broader study: The cohort was composed of some twelve relapsed/refractory and roughly 16 treatment-naive patients; IGHV unmutated status was identified in around 17 patients. Partial responses were observed in some 24 patients and complete responses in 2; after a median follow-up of around 68 months, remission was maintained in around 14 patients and progression was observed in approximately twelve. The response samples were drawn at a median of roughly twelve months into treatment, with a range of about 6 to 36 months. An average of around 260,000 productive templates and 94,082 productive rearrangements was obtained per sample. Of the 90 or so participants in the trial, about two dozen had longitudinal samples available. Cryopreserved peripheral blood mononuclear cells were obtained before treatment, at response, and at either sustained remission or disease progression. All remission and progressive disease samples were collected while patients were still receiving ibrutinib. Points the paper makes about the study in general: Baseline clonality was found to be higher than that of age-matched healthy donors and was strongly correlated with circulating CD8+ T-cell counts. Public clonotypes were rare and either contracted or stayed stable during treatment, and the rise in clonality at ibrutinib response reflected the expansion of private clonotypes. At ibrutinib response clonality went up, during sustained remission it held steady, and at progression it dropped back toward baseline. Lymph node repertoires were not examined, and the timing of sampling was not matched between patients in sustained remission and those whose disease progressed.

Of note for this clone: Its antigen is not yet known. No much larger clonotype is one base removed from it; base qualities were not supplied.

V sheds 8 bases and J sheds 10 bases, leaving 18 bases between their ends. The CDR3, from cysteine to phenylalanine, totals 14 residues. Just CDR3 DNA is preserved here, 42 bases in frame from base 1. CDR1 and CDR2, per the germline V gene, are MNHNS and SASEGT. Each clonotype received, on average, 10x coverage in deep resolution sequencing performed on a MiSeq, where the target depth lay between 1 in 1 million and 1 in 200,000 T cells. The immunoSEQ hsTCRB Kit was used to generate TCR beta libraries. The original pipeline was this. Data were analyzed with ImmunoSEQ Data Assistant and ImmunoSEQ Analyzer, with V, D and J genes assigned per IMGT definitions. Clonality, which ranges from 0 to 1, was calculated by subtracting the normalized Shannon entropy of productive rearrangement frequencies from one. Only overrepresented clonotypes making up at least 0.05% of the repertoire of each patient were included in the public clonotype analysis. Repertoires from about a dozen age-matched healthy donors in immuneACCESS were used as clonality controls. TCRdb re-hosts the immuneACCESS table, in-frame sequences only. Its copies lack some clones; in the studies checked, an unresolved V gene accounts for under half of them, and the cause for the rest is not known. V, J and clone size are those of that table, while D and trimming were read from the DNA. This sample holds 68,000 or so clones; 68% were observed only once. Under 6% of the sample belongs to the ten largest clones.

The meaning of the sample's time point label: roughly 12 months on ibrutinib. For TCR beta library preparation, 1.5 to 2.5 micrograms of genomic DNA was extracted from cryopreserved PBMCs. Longitudinal blood samples from CLL patients receiving ibrutinib monotherapy were subjected to high-throughput TCR beta sequencing. The patients took part in an open-label, single-center phase 2 trial of ibrutinib monotherapy. This TCR came from a human donor with chronic lymphocytic leukemia. This material consisted of PBMCs, taken after 12 months of ibrutinib treatment. The chain couples TRBV6-1 to TRBJ1-6; TRBD1 could be the D gene, as 5 bases match. The nucleotide sequence is TGTGCCAGCTTTGGGACCCGGGGCTGGTCACCCCTCCACTTT. It is translated as CASFGTRGWSPLHF.